This is a list of T cell receptor beta chains from one sample in a study of T-cell reconstitution after alpha-beta-depleted transplantation in children. TCRdb re-analysed the PCR reads in MiXCR, keeping a single row per CDR3 protein. The top ten clones hold approximately 4.5% of a sample with 700,000 to 950,000 distinct CDR3 sequences, under 20% of them seen once. Here the sequenced sample was PBMCs, mostly from graft donor cells, taken 360 days after TCRalphabeta/CD19-depleted stem cell transplant. All receptors come from a male patient younger than 18 who had a stem cell transplant for acute lymphoblastic leukemia, so the T cells may come from the graft donor. CDR3s include the opening cysteine and the closing phenylalanine or tryptophan. The order of the fields is clone size, V gene, J gene, D gene, CDR3 protein, CDR3 DNA. The D gene is left open where the match is weak. Clone size appears in some rows only: once, few, many, or a class for an expanded clone.

NA,TRBV7-2,TRBJ2-7,NA,CASSSLESLEQYF,TGTGCCAGCAGCTCCCTAGAGTCCCTCGAGCAGTACTTC
few,TRBV7-6,TRBJ2-3,TRBD2,CASSWGTSGSVDTQYF,TGTGCCAGCAGCTGGGGGACTAGCGGGAGTGTAGATACGCAGTATTTT
few,TRBV5-5,TRBJ1-2,NA,CASSLGQPTNYGYTF,TGTGCCAGCAGCTTGGGACAGCCTACTAACTATGGCTACACCTTC
NA,TRBV20-1,TRBJ2-7,TRBD2,CSGSEGSGTNEQYF,TGCAGTGGTAGTGAGGGTAGCGGGACTAACGAGCAGTACTTC
few,TRBV18,TRBJ2-1,NA,CASSPGYRAIGDEQFF,TGTGCCAGCTCACCAGGGTACAGGGCAATTGGCGATGAGCAGTTCTTC
NA,TRBV27,TRBJ1-4,NA,CASSLRGSGYEKLFF,TGTGCCAGCAGTTTGAGAGGGTCTGGGTATGAAAAACTGTTTTTT
many,TRBV9,TRBJ2-3,NA,CASSGTSYIGTQYF,TGTGCCAGCAGCGGGACCAGCTACATTGGTACGCAGTATTTT
few,TRBV5-1,TRBJ1-2,NA,CASSRTALYGYTF,TGCGCCAGCAGCCGGACAGCCCTTTATGGCTACACCTTC
NA,TRBV7-9,TRBJ1-2,TRBD1,CASSLEGTGVTHYGYTF,TGTGCCAGCAGCTTAGAGGGGACAGGAGTTACACACTATGGCTACACCTTC
NA,TRBV12-3/TRBV12-4,TRBJ2-7,TRBD2,CASSLSRGLAGNFEQYF,TGTGCCAGCAGTTTAAGTCGCGGCCTAGCGGGAAACTTCGAGCAGTACTTC
few,TRBV5-1,TRBJ2-3,TRBD2,CASSFSSGSRTDTQYF,TGCGCCAGCAGCTTTTCTAGCGGGAGTCGTACAGATACGCAGTATTTT
few,TRBV7-9,TRBJ2-1,NA,CASSLVVAEANEQFF,TGTGCCAGCAGCTTAGTTGTAGCGGAAGCGAATGAGCAGTTCTTC
NA,TRBV20-1,TRBJ1-6,NA,CSARDRWVRAPLHF,TGCAGTGCTAGAGATCGGTGGGTGAGAGCACCCCTCCACTTT
few,TRBV19,TRBJ2-2,NA,CASSMVSPYTGELFF,TGTGCCAGTAGTATGGTCAGCCCATACACCGGGGAGCTGTTTTTT
NA,TRBV5-1,TRBJ2-1,NA,CASSLGPEGNEQFF,TGCGCCAGCAGCTTGGGGCCGGAAGGCAATGAGCAGTTCTTC
few,TRBV27,TRBJ1-5,NA,CASSLFGADQPQHF,TGTGCCAGCAGTTTATTTGGGGCTGATCAGCCCCAGCATTTT
many,TRBV11-2,TRBJ2-3,NA,CASSLLGVRTSTDTQYF,TGTGCCAGCAGCCTTCTAGGGGTTCGGACTAGCACAGATACGCAGTATTTT
few,TRBV7-2,TRBJ2-1,NA,CASQRVSSYNEQFF,TGTGCCAGCCAGCGGGTTAGCTCCTACAATGAGCAGTTCTTC
NA,TRBV29-1,TRBJ2-7,NA,CSVEEEGGLYEQYF,TGCAGCGTTGAAGAAGAGGGGGGGCTGTACGAGCAGTACTTC
few,TRBV5-1,TRBJ2-5,NA,CASRIGAGQETQYF,TGCGCCAGCAGGATCGGCGCGGGACAAGAGACCCAGTACTTC
many,TRBV7-2,TRBJ2-1,NA,CASSLLLGQREQFF,TGTGCCAGCAGCTTATTGTTAGGGCAACGTGAGCAGTTCTTC
NA,TRBV9,TRBJ1-5,NA,CASSPEEGAQPQHF,TGTGCCAGCAGCCCGGAGGAGGGAGCTCAGCCCCAGCATTTT
few,TRBV7-6,TRBJ2-6,TRBD2,CASSLVAGGVGANVLTF,TGTGCCAGCAGCTTAGTAGCGGGAGGGGTAGGGGCCAACGTCCTGACTTTC
NA,TRBV11-2,TRBJ2-2,TRBD1,CASSLATIAGGGELFF,TGTGCCAGCAGCTTAGCGACAATAGCAGGGGGCGGGGAGCTGTTTTTT
few,TRBV20-1,TRBJ2-2,NA,CSARGLDYLGGELFF,TGCAGTGCTAGAGGCCTCGACTACCTTGGCGGGGAGCTGTTTTTT
NA,TRBV23-1,TRBJ2-7,NA,CASSPLWVVAEGLEQYF,TGCGCCAGCAGTCCCCTTTGGGTGGTAGCGGAGGGGCTCGAGCAGTACTTC
many,TRBV7-9,TRBJ1-5,NA,CASSLGTQPQHF,TGTGCCAGCAGCTTAGGTACTCAGCCCCAGCATTTT
few,TRBV27,TRBJ1-4,NA,CASSLSPQGFAEKLFF,TGTGCCAGCAGTTTATCGCCGCAGGGATTTGCGGAAAAACTGTTTTTT
NA,TRBV14,TRBJ2-1,NA,CASSQGTGTEQFF,TGTGCCAGCAGCCAAGGAACTGGGACTGAGCAGTTCTTC
few,TRBV6-2/TRBV6-3,TRBJ2-1,TRBD2,CASSGTSPYNEQFF,TGTGCCAGCAGTGGGACTAGCCCGTACAATGAGCAGTTCTTC